This T cell receptor (beta chain) comes out of a study of spatial heterogeneity in lung cancer. Looking at the study overall: Compared with alpha-chain sequences, beta-chain sequences were consistently detected in greater numbers. Study-level results: Tumoral mutation counts were tracked by counts of expanded intratumoral alpha and beta TCRs. Coverage of tumor T cells, an estimated figure, was approximately 6.9% for alpha and 13% for beta chains.

This clonotype was picked up many times. The antigen is undetermined. CDR1 and CDR2 (germline): DFQATT, SNEGSKA (reference sequence). This CDR3 region has 17 residues. Deletions cut 7 bases from V and 0 bases from J, with 23 bases between. TCRdb analysed the 5' RACE reads with MiXCR anew, one entry per CDR3 protein. The data show some 4,700 distinct CDR3 sequences, with roughly 3.9% seen just once and about 25% held by the top ten. Time point meaning: sample taken at primary tumor resection. 72 TRACERx patients with early, untreated non-small cell lung cancer donated samples. Unsorted whole RNA of tumor, nontumor lung or frozen PBMC was sequenced.

The V call is TRBV20-1, the J call TRBJ2-3; D may be TRBD2 (6 bases). This TCR was sampled from a female donor with early-stage non-small cell lung cancer. Source: lung tumor tissue, taken at surgery. The CDR3 protein is CSGGAEGGTASTDTQYF. Here the CDR3 DNA reads TGCAGTGGGGGAGCGGAGGGCGGGACTGCTAGCACAGATACGCAGTATTTT.